The 31 T cell receptor beta chains listed next were all sequenced from one sample in a study of shared clonotypes between healthy human individuals. The table came from immunoSEQ multiplex PCR; TCRdb's copy has only in-frame clones and leaves some out. There are about 380,000 clones in the sample; about 96% occur only once, and about 0.32% lies in the top ten. Specimen: memory CD8+ T cells sorted from blood. The subset was: CD45RO+ cells pooled with CCR7-negative TemRA cells. Receptor source: a man younger than 45 in good health.

The V and J genes are TRBV2 and TRBJ2-4, with D unclear. Trimming removed 6 bases from V and 3 bases from J, with 15 bases in between. Germline values: CDR1 SNHLY, CDR2 FYNNEI. The CDR3 has 15 residues. CDR3 nucleotide sequence: TGTGCCAGCAGCGAGTCAAGGGAAGGCAAAAACATTCAGTACTTC. Protein sequence: CASSESREGKNIQYF.

The rearrangement joins TRBV2 to TRBJ2-2; 8 nucleotides align to TRBD2. Losses at the gene ends were 4 bases for V and 5 bases for J; bases not matched to a gene: 9. The CDR3 contains 16 residues. Germline loops: CDR1 SNHLY, CDR2 FYNNEI. CDR3 amino acids: CASSAEAGVGTGELFF. The CDR3 coding sequence is TGTGCCAGCAGTGCAGAAGCGGGAGTGGGAACCGGGGAGCTGTTTTTT. Filled out from reference TRBV2 and TRBJ2-2, the complete variable domain reads EPEVTQTPSHQVTQMGQEVILRCVPISNHLYFYWYRQILGQKVEFLVSFYNNEISEKSEIFDDQFSVERPDGSNFTLKIRSTKLEDSAMYFCASSAEAGVGTGELFFGEGSRLTVL.

The genes are TRBV27 and TRBJ2-7, with 11 bases that match TRBD2. Germline CDR1 MNHEY, CDR2 SMNVEV (reference sequence). After removal of 5 bases from V and 1 base from J, the junction contained 13 bases not matched to a gene. The CDR3 sequence is 18 residues long. CDR3: CASSPLSLRLAGSYEQYF. For the CDR3, the DNA is TGTGCCAGCAGTCCCCTATCCCTCCGACTAGCGGGATCCTACGAGCAGTACTTC.

The chain joins TRBV5-4 to TRBJ2-5; 8 bases are shared with TRBD2. With V trimmed by 0 bases and J by 4 bases, 5 bases remained unmatched. Germline values: CDR1 SGHNT, CDR2 YYREEE (reference sequence). The CDR3 has 15 amino acids. The CDR3: CASSLGLAGRETQYF. CDR3 sequence (DNA): TGTGCCAGCAGCTTGGGATTAGCGGGACGAGAGACCCAGTACTTC.

V and J are TRBV21-1 and TRBJ2-1; the table gives TRBD1 as D, unverified against the DNA. TRBV21-1 is a known pseudogene. The CDR3 loop spans 16 amino acids. CDR3 sequence: CASSPPGQGELGEQFF. The CDR3 DNA reads as TGTGCCAGCAGCCCACCGGGACAGGGAGAGTTAGGTGAGCAGTTCTTC.

J is TRBJ2-4 and V is TRBV11-2; 7 bases map to TRBD2. This CDR3 spans 20 amino acids. Germline CDR1 reads SGHAT; CDR2 reads FQNNGV. Germline trimming cut 0 bases from V and 0 bases from J; bases unmatched to any gene: 14. CDR3 in amino acids: CASSLEFTSEESQAKNIQYF. The CDR3 DNA reads TGTGCCAGCAGCTTAGAGTTTACTAGCGAGGAGTCCCAAGCCAAAAACATTCAGTACTTC.

The chain couples TRBV19 to TRBJ2-3; the match to TRBD1 covers 7 bases. The V gene's germline CDR1 is LNHDA and CDR2 SQIVND (reference sequence). The CDR3 sequence is 13 residues long. The junction had 1 base not matched to a gene; V was cut back by 2 bases and J by 5 bases. CDR3 DNA sequence: TGTGCCAGTAGTATATACAGGGGAGATACGCAGTATTTT. Translating it yields CASSIYRGDTQYF.

J is TRBJ1-5 and V is TRBV6-1; D not certain. In germline, CDR1 is MNHNS, CDR2 SASEGT. Trimming stripped 6 bases from V and 4 bases from J, with 13 bases between. The CDR3 is 14 residues long. Written as DNA, the CDR3 is TGTGCCAGCAGCTTGTCCTTCGGGAATCAGCCCCAGCATTTT. Translating it yields CASSLSFGNQPQHF.

The chain recombines TRBV28 with TRBJ2-1, with D perhaps matching TRBD2 (6 bases). V shed 6 bases and J shed 4 bases, with 16 bases lying between them. Germline loops: CDR1 MDHEN, CDR2 SYDVKM. The CDR3 totals 15 residues. The DNA for the CDR3 is TGTGCCAGCAGCCCCCGGGACTTACAATACAATGAGCAGTTCTTC. This sequence encodes CASSPRDLQYNEQFF. The full variable domain, with the rest looked up from reference TRBV28 and TRBJ2-1, is DVKVTQSSRYLVKRTGEKVFLECVQDMDHENMFWYRQDPGLGLRLIYFSYDVKMKEKGDIPEGYSVSREKKERFSLILESASTNQTSMYLCASSPRDLQYNEQFFGPGTRLTVL.

The chain is built from TRBV9 and TRBJ2-7; possibly TRBD2 for D (6 bases). CDR3 length: 14 amino acids. Germline lookup yields CDR1 SGDLS and CDR2 YYNGEE. The V end was cut by 6 bases, the J end by 0 bases, with 13 bases between. CDR3 coding DNA: TGTGCCAGCACCCCCGGGACTGGCTCCTACGAGCAGTACTTC. Protein sequence: CASTPGTGSYEQYF.

This chain joins TRBV7-9 and TRBJ2-1; D gene ambiguous. The germline V gene encodes CDR1 SEHNR and CDR2 FQNEAQ (reference sequence). CDR3 size: 12 residues. Trimming took off 3 bases at V and 6 bases at J, with 6 bases between the two ends. CDR3 residues: CASSFRVNEQFF. DNA for the CDR3: TGTGCCAGCAGCTTTCGGGTCAATGAGCAGTTCTTC.

The chain uses TRBV10-3 and TRBJ2-1, with D perhaps assigned TRBD1 or TRBD2 (5 bases each). This CDR3 has 12 residues. Germline V gives CDR1 ENHRY, CDR2 SYGVKD. Between the trimmed V and J ends, which lost 9 bases and 8 bases, there was a span of 14 bases. DNA of the CDR3: TGTGCCATTGAGGACTCCAGGGATGAGCAGTTCTTC. Its translation: CAIEDSRDEQFF.

The genes are TRBV5-1 and TRBJ2-7; 9 nucleotides agree with TRBD2. Germline V gene lookup returns CDR1 SGHRS and CDR2 YFSETQ. V shed 0 bases and J 6 bases; nucleotides not matched to a gene: 4. This CDR3 has 14 residues. The CDR3 spells CASSLGLADLEQYF. Written as DNA, the CDR3 is TGCGCCAGCAGCTTGGGACTAGCGGATCTCGAGCAGTACTTC.

The chain carries TRBV15 and TRBJ1-2; D may be TRBD1 (5 bases). Germline CDR1 is LNHNV and CDR2 is YYDKDF (reference sequence). V was trimmed by 0 bases and J by 2 bases, leaving 10 bases between them. There are 15 residues in the CDR3. The CDR3 DNA is TGTGCCACCAGCAGAGAAGAGGGGCGCAACTATGGCTACACCTTC. Its protein product is CATSREEGRNYGYTF. The variable domain in full, with the rest retrieved from reference TRBV15 and TRBJ1-2, is DAMVIQNPRYQVTQFGKPVTLSCSQTLNHNVMYWYQQKSSQAPKLLFHYYDKDFNNEADTPDNFQSRRPNTSFCFLDIRSPGLGDTAMYLCATSREEGRNYGYTFGSGTRLTVV.

This clone was detected once. This rearrangement joins TRBV7-9 to TRBJ1-5; no clear D gene. Germline lookup yields CDR1 SEHNR and CDR2 FQNEAQ (reference sequence). V was trimmed by 1 base and J by 3 bases, leaving 7 bases between them. The CDR3 is 14 amino acids. The CDR3 sequence: CASSLDSYNQPQHF. For the CDR3, the DNA is TGTGCCAGCAGCTTAGACAGCTACAATCAGCCCCAGCATTTT.

V gene TRBV7-9 combines with J gene TRBJ1-3; the match to TRBD1 covers 10 bases. In germline, CDR1 is SEHNR, CDR2 FQNEAQ (reference sequence). The CDR3 is 15 residues long. J lost 4 bases, V lost 5 bases, and 5 bases had no gene match. CDR3 sequence (DNA): TGTGCCAGCAGCCAAGGGACAGGGGAAGGAAACACCATATATTTT. Its translation is CASSQGTGEGNTIYF.

The V gene is TRBV5-1, the J gene TRBJ1-4; a possible D gene is TRBD1 (5 bases). The CDR3 spans 19 residues. V lost 4 bases, J lost 10 bases, and 32 bases lay in between. Germline values: CDR1 SGHRS, CDR2 YFSETQ. Written as DNA, the CDR3 is TGCGCCAGCAGCCCGACAGACTTTGGGCTCGAGGGCTTCCGGAGAAAACTGTTTTTT. Translating gives CASSPTDFGLEGFRRKLFF.

V gene TRBV5-6 combines with J gene TRBJ2-3; D remains ambiguous. The CDR3 has 15 amino acids. V was cut by 1 base and J by 3 bases, with 12 bases left in between. Looked up from germline, CDR1 is SGHDT and CDR2 is YYEEEE. This CDR3 reads CASSLLLDGTDTQYF. Written as DNA, the CDR3 is TGTGCCAGCAGCTTGTTGCTGGATGGTACAGATACGCAGTATTTT. Filled out from reference TRBV5-6 and TRBJ2-3, the complete variable domain reads DAGVTQSPTHLIKTRGQQVTLRCSPKSGHDTVSWYQQALGQGPQFIFQYYEEEERQRGNFPDRFSGHQFPNYSSELNVNALLLGDSALYLCASSLLLDGTDTQYFGPGTRLTVL.

This chain links TRBV7-9 with TRBJ1-3; 8 bases fit TRBD1. Germline V lookup: CDR1 SEHNR, CDR2 FQNEAQ (reference sequence). This CDR3 region has 14 residues. The V segment lost 6 bases and the J segment 2 bases; nucleotides outside the gene matches: 3. The DNA for the CDR3 is TGTGCCAGCAGGGAGACAGGGGCTGGAAACACCATATATTTT. Its translation is CASRETGAGNTIYF.

The chain is built from TRBV6-5 and TRBJ1-2, with TRBD1 matching 7 bases. The CDR3 is made up of 15 amino acids. In germline, CDR1 is MNHEY, CDR2 SVGAGI. Unmatched junction bases numbered 6, after V lost 5 bases and J lost 0 bases. The CDR3 is CASSQGVPSNYGYTF. DNA for the CDR3: TGTGCCAGCAGTCAGGGGGTCCCGTCTAACTATGGCTACACCTTC.

CDR3: CASSPEFTGSDTQYF. CDR3 DNA sequence: TGTGCCAGCAGCCCTGAGTTTACAGGGTCGGATACGCAGTATTTT. This chain connects TRBV5-4 to TRBJ2-3; tentatively, D is TRBD1 (6 bases). V was clipped by 4 bases and J by 6 bases, with 18 bases between them. Germline V gene sequence: CDR1 SGHNT, CDR2 YYREEE (reference sequence). The CDR3 covers 15 residues.

The rearrangement joins TRBV5-1 to TRBJ1-1; D remains unclear. The CDR3 loop spans 13 amino acids. Trimming left V 0 bases short and J 4 bases short, with 7 bases between. Germline CDR1 reads SGHRS; CDR2 reads YFSETQ. The CDR3 spells CASSLDTSTEAFF. The CDR3 bases are TGCGCCAGCAGCTTGGACACTTCCACTGAAGCTTTCTTT.

The rearrangement joins TRBV28 to TRBJ1-5; D is uncertain. V was shortened by 2 bases and J by 0 bases, with 11 bases between the two germline ends. Germline loops: CDR1 MDHEN, CDR2 SYDVKM. This CDR3 comprises 16 residues. DNA for the CDR3: TGTGCCAGCAGTTTAGAGGGCCATAATAGCAATCAGCCCCAGCATTTT. Amino acids: CASSLEGHNSNQPQHF.

The chain joins TRBV30 to TRBJ1-3, with TRBD1 identical over 7 bases. The ends lost 4 bases at V and 4 bases at J; junction bases unmatched: 4. Germline V gene data show CDR1 as GTSNPN and CDR2 as SVGIG (reference sequence). The CDR3 contains 13 residues. CDR3 in amino acids: CAWTIGGGNTIYF. The CDR3 DNA reads as TGTGCCTGGACAATAGGGGGCGGAAACACCATATATTTT.

The chain carries TRBV2 and TRBJ1-5, with TRBD1 matching 10 bases. CDR1 and CDR2 from the germline V gene are SNHLY and FYNNEI. The CDR3 is 16 amino acids. Losses at the gene ends were 2 bases for V and 2 bases for J; bases not matched to a gene: 3. CDR3 amino acids: CASSERQGAGNQPQHF. CDR3 in DNA: TGTGCCAGCAGTGAACGACAGGGGGCAGGCAATCAGCCCCAGCATTTT.

This chain links TRBV9 with TRBJ2-3; 10 bases map to TRBD2. Germline V gene lookup returns CDR1 SGDLS and CDR2 YYNGEE. V gave up 6 bases and J gave up 3 bases; unmatched junction bases: 10. This CDR3 spans 16 amino acids. This CDR3 reads CASKRSLAGETDTQYF. CDR3 in DNA: TGTGCCAGCAAACGTAGTCTAGCGGGAGAGACAGATACGCAGTATTTT.

The chain couples TRBV28 to TRBJ2-5; 12 nucleotides align to TRBD2. The V and J ends lost 3 bases and 3 bases, in that order; junction bases with no gene match: 2. The CDR3 consists of 15 residues. Germline V gives CDR1 MDHEN, CDR2 SYDVKM. This CDR3 is CASSFRTSGKETQYF. The DNA for the CDR3 is TGTGCCAGCAGTTTCAGGACTAGCGGGAAAGAGACCCAGTACTTC.

V gene TRBV30 combines with J gene TRBJ2-3; unclear D gene. The V gene lost 2 bases and the J gene lost 0 bases, with 6 bases spanning the gap. The CDR3 is 13 amino acids. Looked up from germline, CDR1 is GTSNPN and CDR2 is SVGIG (reference sequence). CDR3 DNA sequence: TGTGCCTGGAGTCTCGCTAGCACAGATACGCAGTATTTT. Translated, it gives CAWSLASTDTQYF.

V and J are TRBV5-6 and TRBJ2-1, with D tentatively TRBD2 (5 bases). The germline gives CDR1 SGHDT, CDR2 YYEEEE. This CDR3 comprises 13 residues. Trimming left V 7 bases short and J 1 base short, with 9 bases between. CDR3 DNA: TGTGCCAGCCTAAGGGAGTCCTACAATGAGCAGTTCTTC. This sequence encodes CASLRESYNEQFF. The variable domain in full, with the rest retrieved from reference TRBV5-6 and TRBJ2-1, is DAGVTQSPTHLIKTRGQQVTLRCSPKSGHDTVSWYQQALGQGPQFIFQYYEEEERQRGNFPDRFSGHQFPNYSSELNVNALLLGDSALYLCASLRESYNEQFFGPGTRLTVL.

The rearrangement links TRBV29-1 to TRBJ2-1, with 11 nucleotides matching TRBD2. The CDR3 contains 12 residues. The junction had 4 bases not matched to a gene; V was cut back by 4 bases and J by 11 bases. Germline CDR1 SQVTM, CDR2 ANQGSEA. CDR3 loop: CSVGTSGLKQFF. The DNA of the CDR3 is TGCAGCGTTGGGACTAGCGGGTTAAAGCAGTTCTTC.

The chain links TRBV6-5 to TRBJ2-2; 10 bases line up with TRBD2. This CDR3 spans 15 amino acids. V shed 0 bases, J shed 9 bases, and the junction held 4 bases outside the gene matches. Germline CDR1 MNHEY, CDR2 SVGAGI. The CDR3 nucleotides read TGTGCCAGCAGTTACTCAGCGGGAGGGCCTCGGGAGCTGTTTTTT. Its protein product is CASSYSAGGPRELFF.